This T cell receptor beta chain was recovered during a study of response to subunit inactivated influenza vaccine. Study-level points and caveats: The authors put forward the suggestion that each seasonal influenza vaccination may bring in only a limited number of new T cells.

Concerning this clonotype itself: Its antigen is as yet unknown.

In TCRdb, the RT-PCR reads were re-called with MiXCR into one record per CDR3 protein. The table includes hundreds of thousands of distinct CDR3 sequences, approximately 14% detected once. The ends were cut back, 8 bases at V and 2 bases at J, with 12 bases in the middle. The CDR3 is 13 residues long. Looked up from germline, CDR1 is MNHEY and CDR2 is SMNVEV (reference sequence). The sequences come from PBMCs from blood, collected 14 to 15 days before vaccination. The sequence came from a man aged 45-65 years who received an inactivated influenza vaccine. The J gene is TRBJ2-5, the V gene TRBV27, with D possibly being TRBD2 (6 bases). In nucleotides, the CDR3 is TGTGCCAGCGCGGGGACTGCACAAGAGACCCAGTACTTC. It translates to CASAGTAQETQYF.